The 10 T cell receptor beta chains presented below share a single source sample, sequenced in a study of early T cells in non-severe SARS-CoV-2 infection. MiXCR, applied by TCRdb to the 5' RACE reads, yields one record per CDR3 protein. The sample holds more than 65,000 distinct CDR3 sequences; 14% are singletons and the top ten take about 3.7%. Sample: whole blood, taken at baseline. All receptors come from an adult who was a healthcare worker with PCR-confirmed SARS-CoV-2 infection or an uninfected control (not recorded which).

In its sample, this clonotype was seen a few times. The gene calls are TRBV5-1 and TRBJ2-1; 8 bases agree with TRBD1. The CDR3 loop spans 14 amino acids. Germline V gene sequence: CDR1 SGHRS, CDR2 YFSETQ. V was clipped by 2 bases and J by 2 bases; unmatched bases: 0. CDR3: CASSLQGAYNEQFF. CDR3 in DNA: TGCGCCAGCAGCTTACAGGGGGCCTACAATGAGCAGTTCTTC.

The rearrangement joins TRBV24-1 to TRBJ2-6; unclear D gene. Per the germline V gene, CDR1 is KGHDR and CDR2 is SFDVKD. The CDR3 runs to 15 residues. V lost 3 bases and J lost 1, with 6 bases in between. CDR3 sequence: CATSDDGSGANVLTF. The CDR3, as DNA: TGTGCCACCAGTGATGACGGTTCTGGGGCCAACGTCCTGACTTTC.

This chain uses TRBV28 with TRBJ2-5, with 7 bases aligning to TRBD2. This CDR3 has 12 amino acids. Germline CDR1 is MDHEN and CDR2 is SYDVKM. V shed 2 bases, J shed 7 bases, and the junction held 1 base outside the gene matches. CDR3 sequence: CASSLTGGTQYF. In DNA, the CDR3 is TGTGCCAGCAGTTTAACGGGAGGGACCCAGTACTTC.

In this sample, this clonotype turned up a few times. V usage is TRBV20-1 and J usage is TRBJ1-3; D is uncertain. V lost 3 bases, J lost 0 bases, and 9 bases lay in between. The CDR3 extends over 14 amino acids. The germline V gene has CDR1 DFQATT and CDR2 SNEGSKA (reference sequence). The CDR3 region is CSASRGNSGNTIYF. In DNA, the CDR3 is TGCAGTGCTAGCCGAGGGAACTCTGGAAACACCATATATTTT.

The chain has TRBV20-1 and TRBJ2-7; 8 nucleotides line up with TRBD2. This CDR3 spans 15 amino acids. The trim removed 4 bases at V and 7 bases at J, leaving 15 bases unmatched. Germline-derived CDR1 and CDR2 are DFQATT and SNEGSKA (reference sequence). CDR3 region: CSATAPERGRREQYF. In nucleotides, the CDR3 is TGCAGTGCTACTGCACCGGAGCGGGGGCGCAGGGAGCAGTACTTC.

This clonotype is labeled as medium-sized (0.01 to 0.1%). The chain carries TRBV20-1 and TRBJ2-5, with 12 bases identical to TRBD2. This CDR3 has 19 residues. Per germline, CDR1 DFQATT and CDR2 SNEGSKA (reference sequence). V was clipped by 5 bases and J by 4 bases; unmatched bases: 20. In DNA, the CDR3 is TGCAGTGCTCAGACTGATTCCGGGACTAGCGGGCCCCGGGGAGAGACCCAGTACTTC. Its translation: CSAQTDSGTSGPRGETQYF.

This chain links TRBV20-1 with TRBJ2-2; 8 bases line up with TRBD2. CDR3 length: 15 amino acids. CDR1 DFQATT and CDR2 SNEGSKA come from the germline V gene (reference sequence). Trimming at V came to 2 bases and at J to 6 bases, leaving 8 bases not matched to a gene. As DNA, the CDR3 is TGCAGTGCTAGAACCGGGACTAGAGTCTCCGGGGAGCTGTTTTTT. Amino acids: CSARTGTRVSGELFF.

This clonotype came up a few times. V and J are TRBV29-1 and TRBJ2-3, with a weak D call TRBD1 (6 bases). Looked up from germline, CDR1 is SQVTM and CDR2 is ANQGSEA. V lost 7 bases, J lost 3 bases, and 14 bases lay in between. The CDR3 spans 13 residues. The CDR3 protein is CSAPDRATDTQYF. As DNA, the CDR3 is TGCAGCGCCCCGGACAGAGCTACAGATACGCAGTATTTT.

There are a few counts of this clonotype. The J gene is TRBJ2-1, the V gene TRBV7-2, with TRBD2 matching over 11 bases. CDR3 length: 16 residues. The germline CDR1 and CDR2 sequences are SGHTA and FQGNSA. V shed 1 base, J shed 12 bases, and the junction held 11 bases outside the gene matches. CDR3 DNA: TGTGCCAGCAGCTTAGTCCCCGGGACTAGCGGCGAGCGGCAGTTCTTC. It specifies CASSLVPGTSGERQFF.

This clonotype was counted ten times or more. The V and J genes are TRBV10-2 and TRBJ1-2; 9 nucleotides match TRBD1. The CDR3 has 13 amino acids. The J segment lost 3 bases and the V segment lost 4 bases, leaving 0 bases of the junction unmatched. Germline loops: CDR1 WSHSY, CDR2 SAAADI. The CDR3 DNA reads TGCGCCAGCAGTGGGGACAGGGACTATGGCTACACCTTC. Amino acid sequence: CASSGDRDYGYTF.